Listed below are T cell receptor beta chains from one sample, sequenced in a study of naive and memory T cell subsets. TCRdb ran MiXCR on the UMI-ligation and nested PCR reads and lists one entry per CDR3 protein. This sample carries 7,000 to 9,000 distinct CDR3 sequences, about 30% of them seen once, and the ten largest clones take 50% to 60%. The sequenced sample consisted of CD8+ TEMRA cells from blood. These TCRs come from a human donor in good health. The CDR3 runs from the conserved cysteine through the conserved F or W. Fields, in order: J gene, V gene, D gene, CDR3 length, clone size, CDR3 DNA, CDR3 protein. The D gene is left open where the match is weak. The size field is filled for only some rows; it gives once, few, many or a size class.

J: TRBJ2-2; V: TRBV29-1; D: NA; length: 15; size: few; DNA: TGCAGCGTTGATGTAAGGGGAGTCAACACCGGGGAGCTGTTTTTT; CDR3: CSVDVRGVNTGELFF
J: TRBJ2-1; V: TRBV29-1; D: TRBD2; length: 17; size: few; DNA: TGCAGCGTTGCGGGACTAGCGGGGGGTATTACGAGCGATGAGCAGTTCTTC; CDR3: CSVAGLAGGITSDEQFF
J: TRBJ1-1; V: TRBV4-3; D: TRBD1; length: 15; size: NA; DNA: TGCGCCAGCAGCCAAGATCGGGGACAGGGAGTTGAAGCTTTCTTT; CDR3: CASSQDRGQGVEAFF
J: TRBJ2-5; V: TRBV29-1; D: NA; length: 12; size: few; DNA: TGCAGCGTTGAAAGCATTGGAGGGACCCAGTACTTC; CDR3: CSVESIGGTQYF
J: TRBJ2-1; V: TRBV3-1; D: TRBD2; length: 16; size: many; DNA: TGTGCCAGCAGCCAAGACCTGGGCCGGGAGGGCGATGAGCAGTTCTTC; CDR3: CASSQDLGREGDEQFF
J: TRBJ1-4; V: TRBV7-3; D: NA; length: 16; size: NA; DNA: TGTGCCAGCAGCATACCGGGCCCCTTCGGTAGTGAAAAACTGTTTTTT; CDR3: CASSIPGPFGSEKLFF
J: TRBJ2-7; V: TRBV7-9; D: NA; length: 14; size: few; DNA: TGTGCCAGCAGCCCTCGGGACACTTCCTACGAGCAGTACTTC; CDR3: CASSPRDTSYEQYF
J: TRBJ2-1; V: TRBV4-1; D: NA; length: 18; size: few; DNA: TGCGCCAGCAGCCAATCCGCCGCCAGGGTGTTTGGGGACAATGAGCAGTTCTTC; CDR3: CASSQSAARVFGDNEQFF
J: TRBJ2-1; V: TRBV6-2/TRBV6-3; D: TRBD2; length: 14; size: NA; DNA: TGTGCCAGCAGTTCCGGGGGGTCCTACAATGAGCAGTTCTTC; CDR3: CASSSGGSYNEQFF
J: TRBJ2-1; V: TRBV15; D: NA; length: 14; size: few; DNA: TGTGCCACTCAGGACCCGAGCTCCTACAATGAGCAGTTCTTC; CDR3: CATQDPSSYNEQFF
J: TRBJ2-4; V: TRBV4-3; D: NA; length: 17; size: NA; DNA: TGCGCCAGCAGCCAAGAAGAGTTTGGAGTAGCCAAAAACATTCAGTACTTC; CDR3: CASSQEEFGVAKNIQYF
J: TRBJ2-7; V: TRBV29-1; D: NA; length: 14; size: few; DNA: TGCAGCGTTGAATGGGACTTGGGTCAAAACGAGCAGTACTTC; CDR3: CSVEWDLGQNEQYF
J: TRBJ1-2; V: TRBV28; D: NA; length: 14; size: medium-sized; DNA: TGTGCCAGCAGTTTAATAGGGAATGGCTATGGCTACACCTTC; CDR3: CASSLIGNGYGYTF
J: TRBJ1-5; V: TRBV20-1; D: NA; length: 15; size: NA; DNA: TGCAGTGCTAGACTGGCCCGGGTTTCCAATCAGCCCCAGCATTTT; CDR3: CSARLARVSNQPQHF
J: TRBJ2-7; V: TRBV2; D: TRBD2; length: 15; size: few; DNA: TGTGCCAGCAGTCCCGGGGGGTGTCTTGGCTACGAGCAGTACTTC; CDR3: CASSPGGCLGYEQYF
J: TRBJ1-2; V: TRBV7-9; D: TRBD1; length: 14; size: NA; DNA: TGTGCCAGCAGCCCTGGACAGGGGGACTATGGCTACACCTTC; CDR3: CASSPGQGDYGYTF
J: TRBJ1-1; V: TRBV6-2/TRBV6-3; D: NA; length: 13; size: NA; DNA: TGTGCCAGCTCCCTCTGGGGTCCCGCAGAAGCTTTCTTT; CDR3: CASSLWGPAEAFF
J: TRBJ2-4; V: TRBV10-3; D: NA; length: 14; size: NA; DNA: TGTGCCACAATACCGGGACTGGGGACCGAAATACAGTACTTC; CDR3: CATIPGLGTEIQYF
J: TRBJ2-1; V: TRBV6-6; D: TRBD2; length: 13; size: NA; DNA: TGTGCCAGCAGTTCCCTACTAGCGGATGAGCAGTTCTTC; CDR3: CASSSLLADEQFF
J: TRBJ2-2; V: TRBV7-6; D: TRBD1; length: 15; size: NA; DNA: TGTGCCAGCAGCTTATGGGACAGGGGCACCGGGGAGCTGTTTTTT; CDR3: CASSLWDRGTGELFF
J: TRBJ2-3; V: TRBV15; D: NA; length: 15; size: NA; DNA: TGTGCCACCAGCAGAGGTCTAGAGGTCACAGATACGCAGTATTTT; CDR3: CATSRGLEVTDTQYF
J: TRBJ1-5; V: TRBV6-1; D: NA; length: 15; size: few; DNA: TGTGCCAGCAGTGCAGCAGGGGCAAGCAATCAGCCCCAGCATTTT; CDR3: CASSAAGASNQPQHF
J: TRBJ2-1; V: TRBV28; D: NA; length: 15; size: few; DNA: TGTGCCAGCAGTTTATCCTCGACCTCTTCCTATGAGCAGTTCTTC; CDR3: CASSLSSTSSYEQFF
J: TRBJ1-5; V: TRBV7-8; D: NA; length: 12; size: NA; DNA: TGTGCCAGCAGCTTATTGCTCCAGCCCCAGCATTTT; CDR3: CASSLLLQPQHF
J: TRBJ2-7; V: TRBV12-3/TRBV12-4; D: TRBD2; length: 15; size: few; DNA: TGTGCCAGCAGTTCCAGTAGCGGGAGGGCCGTCGAGCAGTACTTC; CDR3: CASSSSSGRAVEQYF
J: TRBJ2-3; V: TRBV20-1; D: NA; length: 11; size: NA; DNA: TGCAGTGCTAGGTCAATAGATACGCAGTATTTT; CDR3: CSARSIDTQYF
J: TRBJ2-3; V: TRBV4-2; D: NA; length: 16; size: few; DNA: TGTGCCAGCAGCCAAGAACGGGCCTCTAGCACAGATACGCAGTATTTT; CDR3: CASSQERASSTDTQYF
J: TRBJ1-4; V: TRBV13; D: TRBD1; length: 16; size: NA; DNA: TGTGCCAGCAGCTCGAAAGGACAGGGGCGTAATGAAAAACTGTTTTTT; CDR3: CASSSKGQGRNEKLFF
J: TRBJ2-1; V: TRBV25-1; D: NA; length: 11; size: few; DNA: TGTGCCAGCAGTGTGATCAGTGAGCAGTTCTTC; CDR3: CASSVISEQFF
J: TRBJ1-5; V: TRBV12-3/TRBV12-4; D: TRBD1; length: 15; size: few; DNA: TGTGCCAGCAGTCCGGGACAGGGATTCGATCAGCCCCAGCATTTT; CDR3: CASSPGQGFDQPQHF
J: TRBJ2-1; V: TRBV12-3/TRBV12-4; D: NA; length: 12; size: few; DNA: TGTGCCAGCAGTTGGTGGACCGACAAGCAGTTCTTC; CDR3: CASSWWTDKQFF
J: TRBJ1-1; V: TRBV12-3/TRBV12-4; D: NA; length: 12; size: NA; DNA: TGTGCCAGCAGTTGGATATCCACTGAAGCTTTCTTT; CDR3: CASSWISTEAFF
J: TRBJ2-3; V: TRBV7-3; D: NA; length: 15; size: NA; DNA: TGTGCCAGCAGCTTGCTCGGGAGAAGCACAGATACGCAGTATTTT; CDR3: CASSLLGRSTDTQYF
J: TRBJ2-7; V: TRBV7-9; D: NA; length: 16; size: NA; DNA: TGTGCCAGCAGCTACCCCTTGGACAGCACTACCTACGAGCAGTACTTC; CDR3: CASSYPLDSTTYEQYF
J: TRBJ2-1; V: TRBV7-8; D: TRBD2; length: 19; size: many; DNA: TGTGCCAGCAGCTTACCTGCGAATAGGAATAGCGGGAGGGGCAATGAGCAGTTCTTC; CDR3: CASSLPANRNSGRGNEQFF
J: TRBJ2-6; V: TRBV19; D: TRBD2; length: 17; size: NA; DNA: TGTGCCAGTAGTAGCCTACTAGCGGGAGATGGGGCCAACGTCCTGACTTTC; CDR3: CASSSLLAGDGANVLTF
J: TRBJ2-1; V: TRBV7-8; D: TRBD2; length: 16; size: many; DNA: TGTGCCAGCAGCTACCATAGCGGGGGCCTCTACAATGAGCAGTTCTTC; CDR3: CASSYHSGGLYNEQFF
J: TRBJ1-6; V: TRBV7-8; D: NA; length: 16; size: NA; DNA: TGTGCCAGCAGTAGATCCACCGACGGAGCAAATTCACCCCTCCACTTT; CDR3: CASSRSTDGANSPLHF
J: TRBJ2-1; V: TRBV7-8; D: NA; length: 15; size: NA; DNA: TGTGCCAGCAGCTTAGTTGGATTTGCCTACAATGAGCAGTTCTTC; CDR3: CASSLVGFAYNEQFF
J: TRBJ2-7; V: TRBV12-3/TRBV12-4; D: NA; length: 14; size: few; DNA: TGTGCCAGCAGTTTCAACGGTCCGTCCTACGAGCAGTACTTC; CDR3: CASSFNGPSYEQYF
J: TRBJ2-1; V: TRBV7-8; D: TRBD2; length: 19; size: NA; DNA: TGTGCCAGCAGCTTATCGACTTCTCTAGCGGGAGGACGTCGAAATGAGCAGTTCTTC; CDR3: CASSLSTSLAGGRRNEQFF
J: TRBJ2-7; V: TRBV20-1; D: TRBD1; length: 14; size: NA; DNA: TGCAGTGCCCCCATGGGACAGGGGGCGCGGGAGCAGTACTTC; CDR3: CSAPMGQGAREQYF
J: TRBJ2-1; V: TRBV12-3/TRBV12-4; D: TRBD2; length: 12; size: NA; DNA: TGTGCCAGCAGAACTAGCGGCAATGAGCAGTTCTTC; CDR3: CASRTSGNEQFF
J: TRBJ2-7; V: TRBV6-2/TRBV6-3; D: NA; length: 14; size: NA; DNA: TGTGCCAGCAGTTACTCCGGGAGACCCTACGAGCAGTACTTC; CDR3: CASSYSGRPYEQYF
J: TRBJ2-3; V: TRBV6-5; D: NA; length: 14; size: NA; DNA: TGTGCCAGCAGTATGGCGGATAGCACAGATACGCAGTATTTT; CDR3: CASSMADSTDTQYF
J: TRBJ2-3; V: TRBV9; D: TRBD2; length: 18; size: NA; DNA: TGTGCCAGCAGCGGAGGACTAGCGGGAGCGACCGTTGGAGATACGCAGTATTTT; CDR3: CASSGGLAGATVGDTQYF
J: TRBJ2-7; V: TRBV4-2; D: NA; length: 15; size: few; DNA: TGTGCCAGCAGCCAGGATTCTAGCCCTGCCTACGAGCAGTACTTC; CDR3: CASSQDSSPAYEQYF